Listed here are 27 T cell receptor beta chains from one sample, sequenced in a study of shared clonotypes between healthy human individuals. Profiled with immunoSEQ multiplex PCR; TCRdb holds only in-frame clones, not every one. The table includes 850,000 to 1,200,000 clones, more than 65% detected once. The specimen sequenced was memory CD4+ T cells sorted from blood. Subset in this sample: CD45RA-negative fraction. Source of these receptors: a man aged 18-30 years in good health.

The chain joins TRBV7-9 to TRBJ2-5; D is perhaps TRBD1 or TRBD2 (5 bases each). Germline V CDR1 and CDR2: SEHNR, FQNEAQ (reference sequence). V lost 4 bases to trimming and J lost 10 bases, with 28 bases between them. The CDR3 extends over 17 amino acids. This chain's CDR3 is CASSSPGWIRAVDDQYF. The CDR3 DNA follows: TGTGCCAGCAGCTCACCAGGGTGGATTAGAGCGGTAGATGACCAGTACTTC.

This CDR3 reads CASSLFSGSDEQYF. The CDR3 DNA reads TGTGCCAGCAGCTTATTTTCAGGTAGCGACGAGCAGTACTTC. The chain uses TRBV7-9 and TRBJ2-7; D is possibly TRBD2 (5 bases). There are 14 residues in the CDR3. V lost 2 bases to trimming and J lost 5 bases, with 13 bases between them. Germline loops: CDR1 SEHNR, CDR2 FQNEAQ (reference sequence).

This clone was counted between two and nine times. V and J are TRBV19 and TRBJ2-7; 9 nucleotides match TRBD1. Trimming at V came to 5 bases and at J to 5 bases, leaving 13 bases not matched to a gene. The germline gives CDR1 LNHDA, CDR2 SQIVND (reference sequence). There are 16 residues in the CDR3. The CDR3 is CASSSQPGQGIHEQYF. CDR3 sequence (DNA): TGTGCCAGTAGTTCTCAACCGGGACAGGGCATCCACGAGCAGTACTTC.

The gene calls are TRBV5-5 and TRBJ2-1, with D maybe TRBD1 (6 bases). This CDR3 has 15 residues. Germline CDR1 SGHKS, CDR2 YYEKEE (reference sequence). V lost 3 bases to trimming and J lost 10 bases, with 20 bases between them. The CDR3 spells CASSWTQGSSMEQFF. The CDR3 DNA sequence: TGTGCCAGCAGCTGGACGCAGGGGTCCTCAATGGAGCAGTTCTTC.

Concerning this clone itself: This specimen includes other DNA sequences encoding the same CDR3. The chain is built from TRBV7-6 and TRBJ2-3, with 8 positions matching TRBD1. The V segment lost 3 bases and the J segment 5 bases; nucleotides outside the gene matches: 1. The CDR3 consists of 13 residues. The germline V gene has CDR1 SGHVS and CDR2 FNYEAQ. This chain's CDR3 is CASSLDRVDTQYF. Written as DNA, the CDR3 is TGTGCCAGCAGCTTGGACAGGGTAGATACGCAGTATTTT.

The V call is TRBV5-1, the J call TRBJ2-7; D is unclear. Germline V lookup: CDR1 SGHRS, CDR2 YFSETQ. V was shortened by 0 bases and J by 4 bases, with 8 bases between the two germline ends. CDR3 size: 13 residues. The CDR3 loop is CASSLGPLYEQYF. CDR3 in DNA: TGCGCCAGCAGCTTGGGCCCTTTATACGAGCAGTACTTC.

The V gene is TRBV5-1, the J gene TRBJ2-6; 7 bases are a match to TRBD1. This CDR3 spans 16 amino acids. CDR1 is SGHRS, CDR2 YFSETQ, per germline. V gave up 1 base and J gave up 1 base; unmatched junction bases: 2. CDR3 sequence reads: CASSLSGGSGANVLTF. The CDR3 nucleotides are TGCGCCAGCAGCTTGTCAGGGGGATCTGGGGCCAACGTCCTGACTTTC.

In DNA form, the CDR3 reads TGTGCCAGTAGTAACACGGCTGGGGCCAACGTCCTGACTTTC. It codes for CASSNTAGANVLTF. This chain joins TRBV19 and TRBJ2-6; D gene unclear. Trimming took 4 bases from V and 2 from J, leaving 6 bases between them. From germline, CDR1 is LNHDA and CDR2 SQIVND (reference sequence). This CDR3 is 14 amino acids long. The full variable domain, with the rest looked up from reference TRBV19 and TRBJ2-6, is DGGITQSPKYLFRKEGQNVTLSCEQNLNHDAMYWYRQDPGQGLRLIYYSQIVNDFQKGDIAEGYSVSREKKESFPLTVTSAQKNPTAFYLCASSNTAGANVLTFGAGSRLTVL.

The J gene is TRBJ1-2, the V gene TRBV28; no definite D call. The CDR3 spans 14 residues. Per germline, CDR1 MDHEN and CDR2 SYDVKM. V was pared by 2 bases and J by 4 bases, with 11 bases between. The CDR3 DNA reads as TGTGCCAGCAGTTTAATACCCGGTAGCTATGGCTACACCTTC. Translation: CASSLIPGSYGYTF.

With respect to this clone: A far more abundant clone sits one base away, making this likely a read error. This sample also contains other DNA sequences that code for the same CDR3. The chain carries TRBV4-1 and TRBJ2-3, with unresolved D. The length of the CDR3 is 15 residues. Trimming cost V 3 bases and J 1 base, with 11 bases left between them. Germline lookup yields CDR1 MGHRA and CDR2 YSYEKL. CDR3 loop: CASSQGLAGTDTQYF. The CDR3 DNA follows: TGCGCCAGCAGCCAGGGATTAGCAGGCACAGATACGCAGTATTTT.

The chain links TRBV18 to TRBJ1-3; D might be TRBD1 (5 bases). Germline V gives CDR1 KGHSH, CDR2 LQKENI. Trimming left V 0 bases short and J 4 bases short, with 13 bases between. The length of the CDR3 is 16 residues. CDR3 amino acids: CASSPPGTIQGNTIYF. DNA for the CDR3: TGTGCCAGCTCACCACCGGGGACTATACAGGGAAACACCATATATTTT.

The chain couples TRBV9 to TRBJ1-2, with D possibly matching TRBD1 (6 bases). The length of the CDR3 is 13 residues. The ends were cut back, 2 bases at V and 7 bases at J, with 12 bases in the middle. CDR1 is SGDLS, CDR2 YYNGEE, per germline. CDR3 amino acids: CASSVTGTGGYTF. CDR3 nucleotide sequence: TGTGCCAGCAGCGTCACAGGGACGGGTGGCTACACCTTC.

This chain connects TRBV30 to TRBJ2-2, with a tentative D call TRBD2 (5 bases). Trimming took off 0 bases at V and 3 bases at J, with 5 bases between the two ends. This CDR3 is 13 amino acids long. Germline V CDR1 and CDR2: GTSNPN, SVGIG (reference sequence). As DNA, the CDR3 is TGTGCCTGGAGTGTACTAGACACCGGGGAGCTGTTTTTT. Amino acid sequence: CAWSVLDTGELFF.

This chain joins TRBV2 and TRBJ2-3, with D possibly being TRBD2 (5 bases). The germline V gene encodes CDR1 SNHLY and CDR2 FYNNEI. The V gene lost 2 bases and the J gene lost 5 bases, with 14 bases spanning the gap. This CDR3 is built from 15 residues. DNA of the CDR3: TGTGCCAGCAGTGAAAACGGGAAGGCCGGAGATACGCAGTATTTT. This codes for CASSENGKAGDTQYF.

V is TRBV7-2 and J is TRBJ1-4; D uncertain. The germline V gene has CDR1 SGHTA and CDR2 FQGNSA. The CDR3 spans 14 residues. The germline V and J ends were trimmed by 1 base and 7 bases, with 10 bases remaining between them. CDR3 sequence (DNA): TGTGCCAGCAGCTTAGGTTGGGCAAGTGAAAAACTGTTTTTT. Its translation is CASSLGWASEKLFF. Using reference TRBV7-2 and TRBJ1-4 for the parts outside the CDR3, the full variable domain is GAGVSQSPSNKVTEKGKDVELRCDPISGHTALYWYRQSLGQGLEFLIYFQGNSAPDKSGLPSDRFSAERTGGSVSTLTIQRTQQEDSAVYLCASSLGWASEKLFFGSGTQLSVL.

This chain connects TRBV6-5 to TRBJ2-7, with D unclear. From germline, CDR1 is MNHEY and CDR2 SVGAGI. V was cut by 8 bases and J by 1 base, with 9 bases left in between. This CDR3 spans 12 amino acids. Here the CDR3 DNA reads TGTGCCAGCGAACATTCTTCCTACGAGCAGTACTTC. The encoded protein is CASEHSSYEQYF.

This sequence joins TRBV7-2 and TRBJ2-5, with D perhaps matching TRBD2 (5 bases). There are 14 residues in the CDR3. Trimming cost V 2 bases and J 2 bases, with 9 bases left between them. Per the germline V gene, CDR1 is SGHTA and CDR2 is FQGNSA. The DNA for the CDR3 is TGTGCCAGCAGCTTACTGACGGGGCAAGAGACCCAGTACTTC. Translating it yields CASSLLTGQETQYF.

A remark on this clone: Distinct nucleotide sequences in the sample also encode this CDR3. In DNA form, the CDR3 reads TGCGCCAGCTCTAGCGGGAACACCGGGGAGCTGTTTTTT. It translates to CASSSGNTGELFF. The V call is TRBV5-1, the J call TRBJ2-2; TRBD2 agrees at 7 bases. Losses at the gene ends were 7 bases for V and 1 base for J; bases not matched to a gene: 1. Germline V gene sequence: CDR1 SGHRS, CDR2 YFSETQ. This CDR3 spans 13 amino acids. The full variable domain, in which reference TRBV5-1 and TRBJ2-2 provide the parts outside the CDR3, is KAGVTQTPRYLIKTRGQQVTLSCSPISGHRSVSWYQQTPGQGLQFLFEYFSETQRNKGNFPGRFSGRQFSNSRSEMNVSTLELGDSALYLCASSSGNTGELFFGEGSRLTVL.

The chain employs TRBV27 and TRBJ2-6; the D is unclear. The V and J ends lost 7 bases and 4 bases respectively, with 8 bases between them. This CDR3 has 13 amino acids. Germline V CDR1 and CDR2: MNHEY, SMNVEV (reference sequence). The CDR3 DNA follows: TGTGCCAGCACCTCAGCCGGGGCCAACGTCCTGACTTTC. This encodes CASTSAGANVLTF.

Worth noting for this clone: In the same sample, other DNA sequences code for this CDR3. The V gene is TRBV9, the J gene TRBJ2-7; D remains ambiguous. The CDR3 length is 14 residues. Per the germline V gene, CDR1 is SGDLS and CDR2 is YYNGEE. V dropped 0 bases and J dropped 2 bases, with 9 bases sitting between them. Here the CDR3 reads CASSVDLGPYEQYF. The CDR3 DNA reads TGTGCCAGCAGCGTAGACCTGGGCCCCTACGAGCAGTACTTC.

In its sample, this clone was seen a few times. The chain is built from TRBV7-3 and TRBJ1-1, with TRBD1 as a possible D gene (5 bases). This CDR3 has 15 residues. Deletions cut 3 bases from V and 1 base from J, with 12 bases between. Germline loops: CDR1 SGHTA, CDR2 FQGTGA. CDR3 bases: TGTGCCAGCAGCTTGTCACAGGTCGCGAACACTGAAGCTTTCTTT. Protein sequence: CASSLSQVANTEAFF.

This chain links TRBV6-5 with TRBJ1-3, with D perhaps TRBD1 (5 bases). In germline, CDR1 is MNHEY, CDR2 SVGAGI. Trimming shortened V by 8 bases and J by 0 bases, and 14 bases separated the two germline ends. There are 15 residues in the CDR3. The CDR3 protein is CASARETASGNTIYF. CDR3 DNA sequence: TGTGCCAGCGCGCGAGAGACAGCCTCTGGAAACACCATATATTTT.

On this clone itself: Other DNA variants within this sample encode the same CDR3. The rearrangement links TRBV30 to TRBJ1-2; D call uncertain. This CDR3 has 10 amino acids. Germline CDR1 reads GTSNPN; CDR2 reads SVGIG (reference sequence). V was trimmed by 3 bases and J by 8 bases, leaving 7 bases between them. CDR3 amino acids: CAWSGPGYTF. Here the CDR3 DNA reads TGTGCCTGGAGCGGACCGGGCTACACCTTC.

This clone was seen once. The V and J genes are TRBV7-9 and TRBJ1-6; no definite D call. The germline V and J ends were trimmed by 8 bases and 1 base, with 6 bases remaining between them. The CDR3 has 13 amino acids. CDR1 and CDR2 from the germline V gene are SEHNR and FQNEAQ (reference sequence). The CDR3 DNA reads TGTGCCAGCGGGGAGTCCTATAATTCACCCCTCCACTTT. This translates into CASGESYNSPLHF.

The chain employs TRBV19 and TRBJ1-4, with 8 bases fitting TRBD1. The CDR3 consists of 15 residues. Per the germline V gene, CDR1 is LNHDA and CDR2 is SQIVND (reference sequence). The ends lost 5 bases at V and 8 bases at J; junction bases unmatched: 10. The CDR3 DNA is TGTGCCAGTAGTTCTAGGGACAGGCCTGGAGAAAAACTGTTTTTT. Amino acid sequence: CASSSRDRPGEKLFF.

This chain connects TRBV7-6 to TRBJ2-7; D perhaps matches TRBD1 (6 bases). The CDR3 covers 16 residues. Trimming removed 5 bases at V and 0 bases at J, with 17 bases between. Germline CDR1 SGHVS, CDR2 FNYEAQ. CDR3 in amino acids: CASSPPPVDSSYEQYF. Here the CDR3 DNA reads TGTGCCAGCAGCCCACCGCCCGTGGACAGCTCCTACGAGCAGTACTTC.

On this clone: A read error may be the cause here, since a much bigger clone is one base away. The genes are TRBV7-2 and TRBJ2-5, with D unresolved. CDR3 length equals 11 residues. The germline gives CDR1 SGHTA, CDR2 FQGNSA. The ends were cut back, 2 bases at V and 5 bases at J, with 3 bases in the middle. The CDR3 region has the DNA TGTGCCAGCAGCTTAATCGAGACCCAGTACTTC. Its translation is CASSLIETQYF.